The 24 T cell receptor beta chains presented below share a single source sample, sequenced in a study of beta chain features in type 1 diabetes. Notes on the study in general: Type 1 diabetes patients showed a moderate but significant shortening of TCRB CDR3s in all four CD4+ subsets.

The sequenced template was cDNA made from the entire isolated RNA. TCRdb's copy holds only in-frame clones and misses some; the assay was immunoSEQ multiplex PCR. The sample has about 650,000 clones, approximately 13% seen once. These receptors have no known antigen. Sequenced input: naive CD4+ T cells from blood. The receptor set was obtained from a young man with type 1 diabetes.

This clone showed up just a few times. This chain's CDR3 is CASSDRGRGEKLFF. The DNA of the CDR3 is TGTGCCAGCAGCGACAGGGGGCGAGGGGAAAAACTGTTTTTT. This chain links TRBV25-1 with TRBJ1-4, with TRBD1 matching 10 bases. V trimming: 6 bases; J trimming: 8 bases; junction bases outside the gene matches: 6. In germline, CDR1 is MGHDK, CDR2 SYGVNS. The CDR3 has 14 amino acids.

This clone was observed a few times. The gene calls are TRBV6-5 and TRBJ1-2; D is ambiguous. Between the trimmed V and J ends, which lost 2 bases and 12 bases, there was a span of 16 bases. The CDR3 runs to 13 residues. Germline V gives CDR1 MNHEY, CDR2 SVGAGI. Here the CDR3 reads CASSYRQTTANTF. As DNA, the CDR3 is TGTGCCAGCAGTTACAGGCAGACTACTGCTAACACCTTC.

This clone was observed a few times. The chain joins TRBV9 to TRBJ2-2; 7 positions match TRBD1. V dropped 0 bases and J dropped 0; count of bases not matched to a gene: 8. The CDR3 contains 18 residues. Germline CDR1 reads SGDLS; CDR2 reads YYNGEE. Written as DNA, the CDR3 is TGTGCCAGCAGCGTAGCTACTTGGGGGACAGCGAACACCGGGGAGCTGTTTTTT. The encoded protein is CASSVATWGTANTGELFF. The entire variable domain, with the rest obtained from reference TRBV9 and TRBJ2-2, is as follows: DSGVTQTPKHLITATGQRVTLRCSPRSGDLSVYWYQQSLDQGLQFLIQYYNGEERAKGNILERFSAQQFPDLHSELNLSSLELGDSALYFCASSVATWGTANTGELFFGEGSRLTVL.

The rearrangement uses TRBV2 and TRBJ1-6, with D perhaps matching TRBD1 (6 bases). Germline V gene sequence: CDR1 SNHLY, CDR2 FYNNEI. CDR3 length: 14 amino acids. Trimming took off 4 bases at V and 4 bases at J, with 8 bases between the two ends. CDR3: CASSGGQYNSPLHF. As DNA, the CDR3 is TGTGCCAGCAGTGGAGGACAGTATAATTCACCCCTCCACTTT.

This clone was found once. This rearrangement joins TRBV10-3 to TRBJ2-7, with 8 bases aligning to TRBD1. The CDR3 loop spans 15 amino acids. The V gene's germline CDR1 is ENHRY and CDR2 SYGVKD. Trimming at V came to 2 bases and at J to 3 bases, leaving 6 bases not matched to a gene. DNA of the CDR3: TGTGCCATCAGTGAGGATACAGGGGGGATCTACGAGCAGTACTTC. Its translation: CAISEDTGGIYEQYF.

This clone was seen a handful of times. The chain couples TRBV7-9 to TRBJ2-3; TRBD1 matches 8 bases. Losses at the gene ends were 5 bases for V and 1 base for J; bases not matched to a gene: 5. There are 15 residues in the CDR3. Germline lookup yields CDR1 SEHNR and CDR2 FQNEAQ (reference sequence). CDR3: CASSVLTGGTDTQYF. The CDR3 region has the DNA TGTGCCAGCAGCGTACTGACAGGGGGCACAGATACGCAGTATTTT.

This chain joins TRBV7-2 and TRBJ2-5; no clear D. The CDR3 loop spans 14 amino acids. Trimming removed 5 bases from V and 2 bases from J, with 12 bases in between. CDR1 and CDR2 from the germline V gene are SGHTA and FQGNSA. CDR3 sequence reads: CASSRANIQETQYF. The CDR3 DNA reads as TGTGCCAGCAGCAGGGCGAATATACAAGAGACCCAGTACTTC.

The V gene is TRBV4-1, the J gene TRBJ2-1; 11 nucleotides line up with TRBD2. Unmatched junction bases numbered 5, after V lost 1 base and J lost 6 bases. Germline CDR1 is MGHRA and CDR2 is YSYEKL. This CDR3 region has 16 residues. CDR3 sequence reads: CASSQGGTSGRNEQFF. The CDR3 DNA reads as TGCGCCAGCAGCCAAGGGGGGACTAGCGGACGCAATGAGCAGTTCTTC.

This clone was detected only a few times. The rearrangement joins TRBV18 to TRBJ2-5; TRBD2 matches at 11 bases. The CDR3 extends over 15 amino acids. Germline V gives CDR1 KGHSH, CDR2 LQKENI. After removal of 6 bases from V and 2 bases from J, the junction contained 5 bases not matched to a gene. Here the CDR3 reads CASSPSGGQQETQYF. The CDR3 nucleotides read TGTGCCAGCTCTCCTAGCGGGGGGCAGCAAGAGACCCAGTACTTC. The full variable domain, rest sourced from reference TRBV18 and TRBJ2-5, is NAGVMQNPRHLVRRRGQEARLRCSPMKGHSHVYWYRQLPEEGLKFMVYLQKENIIDESGMPKERFSAEFPKEGPSILRIQQVVRGDSAAYFCASSPSGGQQETQYFGPGTRLLVL.

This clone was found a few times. The CDR3 reads CASGWPSGVTGPKYNEQFF. The CDR3 region has the DNA TGTGCTAGTGGTTGGCCCTCTGGTGTGACAGGGCCAAAATACAATGAGCAGTTCTTC. The chain carries TRBV12-5 and TRBJ2-1; the match to TRBD1 covers 7 bases. V lost 4 bases to trimming and J lost 4 bases; unmatched junction nucleotides: 19. Germline V lookup: CDR1 LGHNT, CDR2 FRNRAP. This CDR3 is 19 amino acids long.

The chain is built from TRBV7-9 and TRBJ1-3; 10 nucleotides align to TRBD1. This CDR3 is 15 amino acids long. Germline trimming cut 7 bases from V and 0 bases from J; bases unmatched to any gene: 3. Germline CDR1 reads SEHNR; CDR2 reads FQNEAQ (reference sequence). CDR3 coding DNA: TGTGCCAGCACAAGGACAGGGGGCTCTGGAAACACCATATATTTT. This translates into CASTRTGGSGNTIYF.

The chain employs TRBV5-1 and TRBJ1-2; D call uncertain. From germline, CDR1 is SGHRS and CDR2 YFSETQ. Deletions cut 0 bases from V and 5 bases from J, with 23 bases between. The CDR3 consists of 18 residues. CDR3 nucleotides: TGCGCCAGCAGCTTGGTGGTAACCCTCGGCCAAGGGTCTTATGGCTACACCTTC. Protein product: CASSLVVTLGQGSYGYTF.

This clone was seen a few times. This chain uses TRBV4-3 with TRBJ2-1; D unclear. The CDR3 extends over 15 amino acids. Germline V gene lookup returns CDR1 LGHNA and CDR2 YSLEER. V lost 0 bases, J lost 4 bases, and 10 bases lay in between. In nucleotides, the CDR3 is TGCGCCAGCAGCCAAGATTTCCAGAAATACAATGAGCAGTTCTTC. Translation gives CASSQDFQKYNEQFF.

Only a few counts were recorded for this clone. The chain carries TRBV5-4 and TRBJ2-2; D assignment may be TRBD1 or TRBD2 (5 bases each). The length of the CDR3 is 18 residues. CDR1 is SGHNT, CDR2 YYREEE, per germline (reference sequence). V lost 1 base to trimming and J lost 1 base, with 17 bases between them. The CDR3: CASSLMPGPAMNTGELFF. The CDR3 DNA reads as TGTGCCAGCAGCTTGATGCCGGGGCCCGCTATGAACACCGGGGAGCTGTTTTTT.

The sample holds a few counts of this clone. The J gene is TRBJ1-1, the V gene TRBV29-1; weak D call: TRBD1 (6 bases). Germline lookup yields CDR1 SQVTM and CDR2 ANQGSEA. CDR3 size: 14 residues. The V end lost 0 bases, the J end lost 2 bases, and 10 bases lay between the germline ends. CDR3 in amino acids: CSVEDWGANTEAFF. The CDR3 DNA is TGCAGCGTTGAAGATTGGGGGGCCAACACTGAAGCTTTCTTT.

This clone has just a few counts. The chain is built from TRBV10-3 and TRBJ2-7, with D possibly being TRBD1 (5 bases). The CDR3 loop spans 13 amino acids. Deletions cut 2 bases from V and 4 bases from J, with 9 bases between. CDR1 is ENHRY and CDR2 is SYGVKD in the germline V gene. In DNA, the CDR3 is TGTGCCATCAGTGAGAGCAGGGATTACGAGCAGTACTTC. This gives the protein CAISESRDYEQYF.

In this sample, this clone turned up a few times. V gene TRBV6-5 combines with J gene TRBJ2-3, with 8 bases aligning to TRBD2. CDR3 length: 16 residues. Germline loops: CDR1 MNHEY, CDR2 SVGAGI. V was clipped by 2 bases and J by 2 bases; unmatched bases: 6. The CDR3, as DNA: TGTGCCAGCAGTTACACGGGAGGGGTCCACACAGATACGCAGTATTTT. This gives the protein CASSYTGGVHTDTQYF.

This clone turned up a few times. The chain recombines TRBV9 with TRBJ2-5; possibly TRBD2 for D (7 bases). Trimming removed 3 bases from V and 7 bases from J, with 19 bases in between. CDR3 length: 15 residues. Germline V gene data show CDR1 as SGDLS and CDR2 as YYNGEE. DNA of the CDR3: TGTGCCAGCAGCGAGGGGGGACTATTCTCCGTGACCCAGTACTTC. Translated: CASSEGGLFSVTQYF.

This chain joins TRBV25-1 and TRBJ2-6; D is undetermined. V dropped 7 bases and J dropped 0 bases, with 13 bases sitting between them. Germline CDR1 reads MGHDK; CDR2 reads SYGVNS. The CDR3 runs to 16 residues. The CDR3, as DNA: TGTGCCAGCACCTATGGGTGGGCCTCTGGGGCCAACGTCCTGACTTTC. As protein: CASTYGWASGANVLTF.

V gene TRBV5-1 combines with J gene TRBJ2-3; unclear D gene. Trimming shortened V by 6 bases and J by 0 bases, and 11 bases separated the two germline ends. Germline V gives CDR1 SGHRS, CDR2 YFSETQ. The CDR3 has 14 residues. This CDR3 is CASTRGRSTDTQYF. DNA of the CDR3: TGCGCCAGCACCCGCGGTCGGAGCACAGATACGCAGTATTTT.

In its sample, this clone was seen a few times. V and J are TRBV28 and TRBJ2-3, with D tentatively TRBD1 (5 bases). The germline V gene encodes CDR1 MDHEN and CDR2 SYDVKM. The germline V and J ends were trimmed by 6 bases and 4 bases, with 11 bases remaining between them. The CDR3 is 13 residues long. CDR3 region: CASRDDSSDTQYF. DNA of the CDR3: TGTGCCAGCAGAGACGACAGTTCAGATACGCAGTATTTT.

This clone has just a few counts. CDR3 in amino acids: CAWSVRDADTQYF. The CDR3 nucleotides read TGTGCCTGGAGTGTACGTGACGCAGATACGCAGTATTTT. This rearrangement joins TRBV30 to TRBJ2-3; D unclear. Looked up from germline, CDR1 is GTSNPN and CDR2 is SVGIG (reference sequence). The V gene lost 0 bases and the J gene lost 4 bases, with 8 bases spanning the gap. The CDR3 is made up of 13 amino acids. Full variable domain (rest looked up from reference TRBV30 and TRBJ2-3): SQTIHQWPATLVQPVGSPLSLECTVEGTSNPNLYWYRQAAGRGLQLLFYSVGIGQISSEVPQNLSASRPQDRQFILSSKKLLLSDSGFYLCAWSVRDADTQYFGPGTRLTVL.

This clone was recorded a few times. In nucleotides, the CDR3 is TGTGCCAGCAGGCCAACAGGGTACAATGAGCAGTTCTTC. Protein product: CASRPTGYNEQFF. The chain combines TRBV7-2 with TRBJ2-1, with D possibly matching TRBD1 (6 bases). V shed 6 bases and J shed 4 bases, with 10 bases lying between them. Germline-derived CDR1 and CDR2 are SGHTA and FQGNSA. The CDR3 is 13 amino acids.

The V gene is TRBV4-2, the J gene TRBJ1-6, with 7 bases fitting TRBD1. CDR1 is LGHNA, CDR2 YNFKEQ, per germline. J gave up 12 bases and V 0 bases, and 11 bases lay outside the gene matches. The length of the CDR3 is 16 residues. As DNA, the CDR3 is TGTGCCAGCAGCCAAGAATATAAGGGACAGCGAGAACCCCTCCACTTT. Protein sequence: CASSQEYKGQREPLHF.